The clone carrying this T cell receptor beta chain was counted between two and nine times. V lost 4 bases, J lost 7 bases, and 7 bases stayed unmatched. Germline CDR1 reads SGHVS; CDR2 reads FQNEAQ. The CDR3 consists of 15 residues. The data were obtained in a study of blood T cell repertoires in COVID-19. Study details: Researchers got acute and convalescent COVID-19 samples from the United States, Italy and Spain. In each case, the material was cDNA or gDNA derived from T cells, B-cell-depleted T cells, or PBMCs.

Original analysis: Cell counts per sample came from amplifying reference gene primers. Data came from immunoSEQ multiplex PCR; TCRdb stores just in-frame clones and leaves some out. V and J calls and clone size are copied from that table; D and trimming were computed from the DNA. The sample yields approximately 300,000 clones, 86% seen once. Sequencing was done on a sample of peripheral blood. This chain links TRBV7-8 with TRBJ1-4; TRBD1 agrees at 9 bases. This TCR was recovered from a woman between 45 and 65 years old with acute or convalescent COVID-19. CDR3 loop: CASSSLDRGGEKLFF. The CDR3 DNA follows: TGTGCCAGCAGCTCCCTGGACAGGGGCGGTGAAAAACTGTTTTTT. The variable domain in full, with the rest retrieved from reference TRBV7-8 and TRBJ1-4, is GAGVSQSPRYKVAKRGQDVALRCDPISGHVSLFWYQQALGQGPEFLTYFQNEAQLDKSGLPSDRFFAERPEGSVSTLKIQRTQQEDSAVYLCASSSLDRGGEKLFFGSGTQLSVL.